This TCR beta chain is drawn from a study of CD8 T cells in ankylosing spondylitis. Turning to this clonotype: Its antigen remains unidentified.

TCRdb analysed the 5' RACE reads with MiXCR anew, one entry per CDR3 protein. Seen here are 750,000 to 850,000 distinct CDR3 sequences, about 10% observed once, and the top ten hold about 0.49%. The CDR3 has 15 amino acids. Germline values: CDR1 MDHEN, CDR2 SYDVKM. Trimming removed 6 bases from V and 0 bases from J, with 13 bases in between. Whole-study findings and limits: For ankylosing spondylitis blood, a TCR beta motif of seven to nine highly homologous variants appeared characteristic.

Sequenced: blood, either unsorted or a sorted T cell fraction (not recorded which). This chain links TRBV28 with TRBJ2-3; weak D call: TRBD2 (6 bases). The clonotype originates from a male donor with ankylosing spondylitis. CDR3 DNA: TGTGCCAGCAGCCTCCCTGGAGGGAGCACAGATACGCAGTATTTT. Translating gives CASSLPGGSTDTQYF.